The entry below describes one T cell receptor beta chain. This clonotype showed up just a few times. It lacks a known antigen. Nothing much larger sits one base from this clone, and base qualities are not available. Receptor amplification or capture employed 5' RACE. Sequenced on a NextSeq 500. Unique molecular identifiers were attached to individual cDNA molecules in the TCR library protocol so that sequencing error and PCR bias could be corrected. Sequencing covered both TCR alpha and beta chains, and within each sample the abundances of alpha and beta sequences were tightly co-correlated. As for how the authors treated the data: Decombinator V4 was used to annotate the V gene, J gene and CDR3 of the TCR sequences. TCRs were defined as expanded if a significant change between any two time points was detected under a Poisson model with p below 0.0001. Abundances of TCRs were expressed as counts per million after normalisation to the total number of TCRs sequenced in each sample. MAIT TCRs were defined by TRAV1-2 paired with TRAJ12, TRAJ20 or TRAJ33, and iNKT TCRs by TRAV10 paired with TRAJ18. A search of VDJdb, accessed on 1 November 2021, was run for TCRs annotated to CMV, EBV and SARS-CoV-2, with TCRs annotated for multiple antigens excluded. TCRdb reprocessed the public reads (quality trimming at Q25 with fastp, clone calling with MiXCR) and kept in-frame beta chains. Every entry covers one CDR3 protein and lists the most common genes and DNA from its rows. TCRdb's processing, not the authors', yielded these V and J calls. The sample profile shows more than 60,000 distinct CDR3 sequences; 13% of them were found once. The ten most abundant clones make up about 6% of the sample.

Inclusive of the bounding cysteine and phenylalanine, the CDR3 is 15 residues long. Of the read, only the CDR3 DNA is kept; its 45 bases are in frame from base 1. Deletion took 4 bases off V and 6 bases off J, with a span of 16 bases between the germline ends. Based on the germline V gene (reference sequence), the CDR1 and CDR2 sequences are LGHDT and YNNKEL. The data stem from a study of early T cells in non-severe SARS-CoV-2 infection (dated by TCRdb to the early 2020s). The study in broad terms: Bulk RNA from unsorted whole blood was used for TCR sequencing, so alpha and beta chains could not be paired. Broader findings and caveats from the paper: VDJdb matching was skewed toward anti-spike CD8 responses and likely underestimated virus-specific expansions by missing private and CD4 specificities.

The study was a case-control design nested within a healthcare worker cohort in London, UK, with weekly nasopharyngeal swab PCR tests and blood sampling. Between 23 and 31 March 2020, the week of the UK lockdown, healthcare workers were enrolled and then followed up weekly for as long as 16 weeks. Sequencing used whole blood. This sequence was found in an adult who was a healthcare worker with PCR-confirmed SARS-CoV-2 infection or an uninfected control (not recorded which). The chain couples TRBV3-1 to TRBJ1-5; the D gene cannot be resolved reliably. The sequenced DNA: TGTGCCAGCAGCCTAAATAATGGAGCACCTCAGCCCCAGCATTTT. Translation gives CASSLNNGAPQPQHF.